This T cell receptor beta chain comes out of a study of T cell responses to AZD1222 COVID-19 vaccine. Broader study findings: Spike-wide coverage was observed for vaccine-associated CD4 TCRs, with dominant responses at 160-218 and 743-854.

Germline CDR1 SGHTS, CDR2 YDEGEE. The V end lost 2 bases, the J end lost 2 bases, and 13 bases lay between the germline ends. This CDR3 contains 15 residues. The method was immunoSEQ multiplex PCR; TCRdb's version includes in-frame clones alone and lacks a portion of them. Of about 56,000 clones in the sample, 80% were seen once. On this clone: Its antigen is unidentified.

The J gene is TRBJ2-5, the V gene TRBV5-8; D ambiguous. This specimen consisted of peripheral blood, obtained 28 days after the second AZD1222 dose. The sequence came from an adult who received the AZD1222 COVID-19 vaccine. The CDR3: CASSFGGIEQETQYF. The CDR3 DNA sequence: TGTGCCAGCAGCTTCGGTGGGATCGAGCAAGAGACCCAGTACTTC.